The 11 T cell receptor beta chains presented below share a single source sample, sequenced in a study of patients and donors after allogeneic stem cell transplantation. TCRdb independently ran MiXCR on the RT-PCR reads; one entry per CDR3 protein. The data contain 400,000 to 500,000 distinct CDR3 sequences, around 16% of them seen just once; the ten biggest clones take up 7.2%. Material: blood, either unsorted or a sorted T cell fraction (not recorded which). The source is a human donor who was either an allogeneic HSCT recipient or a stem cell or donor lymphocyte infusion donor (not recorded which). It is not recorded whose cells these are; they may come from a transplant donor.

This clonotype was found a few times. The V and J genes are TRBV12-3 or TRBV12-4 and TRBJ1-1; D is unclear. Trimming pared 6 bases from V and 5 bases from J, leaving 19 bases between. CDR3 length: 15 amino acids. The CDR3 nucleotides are TGTGCCAGCAGCCGACGGACGGGTCAGACAACTGAAGCTTTCTTT. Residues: CASSRRTGQTTEAFF.

The CDR3 region is CATSSPGLASVNEQFF. Here the CDR3 DNA reads TGTGCCACCAGTTCCCCGGGACTAGCGTCTGTCAATGAGCAGTTCTTC. The chain combines TRBV24-1 with TRBJ2-1; 10 bases are shared with TRBD2. V lost 6 bases to trimming and J lost 6 bases; unmatched junction nucleotides: 10. This CDR3 spans 16 amino acids. CDR1 and CDR2 from the germline V gene are KGHDR and SFDVKD.

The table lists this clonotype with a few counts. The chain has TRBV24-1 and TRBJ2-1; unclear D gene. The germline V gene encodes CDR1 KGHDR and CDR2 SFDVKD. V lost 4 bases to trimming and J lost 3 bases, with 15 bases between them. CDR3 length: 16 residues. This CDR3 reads CATSDTLTSYYNEQFF. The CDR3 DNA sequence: TGTGCCACCAGTGACACCCTTACAAGTTACTACAATGAGCAGTTCTTC.

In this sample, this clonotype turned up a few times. The CDR3 reads CASSWSTKGTEAFF. CDR3 DNA sequence: TGTGCCAGCAGCTGGTCCACAAAAGGCACTGAAGCTTTCTTT. J is TRBJ1-1 and V is TRBV11-2; D gene unclear. V shed 4 bases and J shed 4 bases, with 13 bases lying between them. Germline V lookup: CDR1 SGHAT, CDR2 FQNNGV. This CDR3 spans 14 amino acids.

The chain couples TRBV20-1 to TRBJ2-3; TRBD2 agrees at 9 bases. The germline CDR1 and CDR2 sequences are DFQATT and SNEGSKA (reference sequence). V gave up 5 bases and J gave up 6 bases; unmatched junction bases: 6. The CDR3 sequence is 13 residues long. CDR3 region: CSALAGAGDTQYF. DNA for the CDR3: TGCAGTGCTTTAGCGGGGGCGGGCGATACGCAGTATTTT.

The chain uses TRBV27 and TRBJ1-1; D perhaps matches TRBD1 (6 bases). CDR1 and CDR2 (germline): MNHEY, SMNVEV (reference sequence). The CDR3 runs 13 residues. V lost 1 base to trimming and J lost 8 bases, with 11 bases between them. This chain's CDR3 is CASSLLGGREAFF. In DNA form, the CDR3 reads TGTGCCAGCAGTTTATTGGGGGGGCGGGAAGCTTTCTTT.

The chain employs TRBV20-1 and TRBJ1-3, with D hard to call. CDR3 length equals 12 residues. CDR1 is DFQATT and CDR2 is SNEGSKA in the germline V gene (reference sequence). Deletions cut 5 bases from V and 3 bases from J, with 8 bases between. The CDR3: CSAPKVGNTIYF. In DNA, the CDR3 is TGCAGTGCTCCCAAAGTTGGAAACACCATATATTTT.

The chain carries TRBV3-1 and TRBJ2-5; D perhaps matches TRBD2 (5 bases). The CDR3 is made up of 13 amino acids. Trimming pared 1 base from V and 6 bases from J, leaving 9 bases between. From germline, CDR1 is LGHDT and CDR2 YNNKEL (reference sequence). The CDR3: CASSQGSGKTQYF. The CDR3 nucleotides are TGTGCCAGCAGCCAAGGCAGCGGAAAGACCCAGTACTTC.

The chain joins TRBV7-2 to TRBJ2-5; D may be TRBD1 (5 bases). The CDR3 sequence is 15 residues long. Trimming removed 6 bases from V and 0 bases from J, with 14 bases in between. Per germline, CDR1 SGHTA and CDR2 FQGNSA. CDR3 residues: CASSRTSGYQETQYF. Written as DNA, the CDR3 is TGTGCCAGCAGTCGCACCTCAGGGTACCAAGAGACCCAGTACTTC.

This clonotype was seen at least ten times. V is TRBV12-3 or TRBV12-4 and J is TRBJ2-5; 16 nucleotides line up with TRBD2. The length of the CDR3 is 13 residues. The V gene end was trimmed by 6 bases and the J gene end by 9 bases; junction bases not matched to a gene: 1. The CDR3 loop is CASRGLAGGPQYF. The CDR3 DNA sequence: TGTGCCAGCAGGGGACTAGCGGGAGGGCCCCAGTACTTC.

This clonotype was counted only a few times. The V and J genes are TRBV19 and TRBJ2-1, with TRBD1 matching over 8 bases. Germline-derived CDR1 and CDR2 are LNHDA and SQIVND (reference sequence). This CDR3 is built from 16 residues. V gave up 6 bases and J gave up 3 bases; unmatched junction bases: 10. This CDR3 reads CASSSSQGALYNEQFF. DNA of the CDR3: TGTGCCAGTAGCAGTAGCCAGGGGGCTCTCTACAATGAGCAGTTCTTC.